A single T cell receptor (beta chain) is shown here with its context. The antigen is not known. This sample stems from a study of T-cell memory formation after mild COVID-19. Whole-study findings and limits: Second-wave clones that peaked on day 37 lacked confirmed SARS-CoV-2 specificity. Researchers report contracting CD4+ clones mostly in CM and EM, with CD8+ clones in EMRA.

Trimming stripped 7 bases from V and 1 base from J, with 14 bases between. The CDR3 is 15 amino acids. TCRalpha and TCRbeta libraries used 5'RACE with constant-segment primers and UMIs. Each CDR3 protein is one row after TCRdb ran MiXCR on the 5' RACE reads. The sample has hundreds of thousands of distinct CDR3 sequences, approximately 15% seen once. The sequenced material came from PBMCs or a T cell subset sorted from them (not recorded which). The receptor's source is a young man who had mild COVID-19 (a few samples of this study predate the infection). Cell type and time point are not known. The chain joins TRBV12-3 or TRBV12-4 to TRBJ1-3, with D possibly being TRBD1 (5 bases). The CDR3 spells CASKDEGWSGNTIYF. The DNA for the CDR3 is TGTGCCAGCAAAGACGAGGGGTGGTCTGGAAACACCATATATTTT.